These 17 T cell receptor beta chains were all obtained from the same sample, sequenced in a study of T-cell reconstitution after alpha-beta-depleted transplantation in children. Unique molecular identifiers tagged the TCRbeta library. TCRdb ran MiXCR on the PCR reads and lists one entry per CDR3 protein. Of around 960,000 distinct CDR3 sequences detected, about 29% appear once; the ten largest clones hold more than 25%. The sequenced sample was PBMCs, mostly from graft donor cells, obtained 360 days after TCRalphabeta/CD19-depleted stem cell transplant. The receptors shown here come from a boy in the first two years of life who had a stem cell transplant for SCID, so the T cells may come from the graft donor.

This clonotype has only a few counts. The chain employs TRBV12-3 or TRBV12-4 and TRBJ2-3; possibly TRBD2 for D (5 bases). The V end lost 3 bases, the J end lost 2 bases, and 9 bases lay between the germline ends. This CDR3 is built from 14 residues. DNA for the CDR3: TGTGCCAGCAGTTTCCGGGGTTACACAGATACGCAGTATTTT. It encodes CASSFRGYTDTQYF.

This clonotype has a handful of counts. The V gene is TRBV20-1, the J gene TRBJ2-3, with D possibly matching TRBD2 (7 bases). V gave up 6 bases and J gave up 0 bases, with 19 bases separating them. The CDR3 loop spans 16 amino acids. The germline V gene has CDR1 DFQATT and CDR2 SNEGSKA (reference sequence). Written as DNA, the CDR3 is TGCAGTGCAGAGGCGGGGGCCCATATTAGCACAGATACGCAGTATTTT. Translating it yields CSAEAGAHISTDTQYF.

V gene TRBV2 combines with J gene TRBJ1-4; possible D gene TRBD1, 6 bases. Trimming removed 5 bases from V and 3 bases from J, with 22 bases in between. The CDR3 contains 18 residues. The germline CDR1 and CDR2 sequences are SNHLY and FYNNEI. The CDR3: CASSPLNRDVLANEKLFF. In nucleotides, the CDR3 is TGTGCCAGCAGTCCATTAAACAGGGACGTGTTAGCTAATGAAAAACTGTTTTTT.

This clonotype was picked up one time. This chain links TRBV20-1 with TRBJ2-1; a possible D gene is TRBD1 (5 bases). The CDR3 has 12 residues. CDR1 and CDR2 (germline): DFQATT, SNEGSKA (reference sequence). V lost 6 bases and J lost 5, with 11 bases in between. The CDR3 nucleotides are TGCAGTGCGACAGAGGCCGACAATGAGCAGTTCTTC. This sequence encodes CSATEADNEQFF.

This clonotype came up many times. The chain carries TRBV6-5 and TRBJ2-5, with a possible D match to TRBD2 (7 bases). Per germline, CDR1 MNHEY and CDR2 SVGAGI. V dropped 6 bases and J dropped 0 bases, with 17 bases sitting between them. This CDR3 contains 16 residues. The CDR3 loop is CASSPGEGTHQETQYF. Here the CDR3 DNA reads TGTGCCAGCAGCCCAGGGGAGGGGACCCACCAAGAGACCCAGTACTTC.

This chain connects TRBV20-1 to TRBJ2-1; no clear D gene. The V gene's germline CDR1 is DFQATT and CDR2 SNEGSKA (reference sequence). This CDR3 is built from 12 residues. V lost 3 bases and J 6 bases, leaving 9 bases between the germline ends. Written as DNA, the CDR3 is TGCAGTGCTAGGCCCGGCCTCAATGAGCAGTTCTTC. Its translation: CSARPGLNEQFF.

This clonotype was counted only a few times. The chain is built from TRBV20-1 and TRBJ1-2, with TRBD1 as a possible D gene (5 bases). This CDR3 has 14 residues. CDR1 is DFQATT, CDR2 SNEGSKA, per germline (reference sequence). Trimming pared 1 base from V and 4 bases from J, leaving 13 bases between. The CDR3 region is CSARVGVRSYGYTF. The CDR3 DNA reads as TGCAGTGCTAGAGTGGGGGTGAGGAGCTATGGCTACACCTTC.

This clonotype has only one observation. The rearrangement uses TRBV15 and TRBJ1-1; no clear D gene. Germline CDR1 LNHNV, CDR2 YYDKDF (reference sequence). Trimming stripped 4 bases from V and 1 base from J, with 13 bases between. The CDR3 runs 15 residues. In nucleotides, the CDR3 is TGTGCCACCAGCATGTGGTCCCCGCAGAACACTGAAGCTTTCTTT. Protein sequence: CATSMWSPQNTEAFF.

This clonotype was seen just once. The chain joins TRBV15 to TRBJ2-1, with D hard to call. The V gene lost 0 bases and the J gene lost 9 bases, with 15 bases spanning the gap. CDR1 LNHNV and CDR2 YYDKDF come from the germline V gene (reference sequence). This CDR3 has 15 residues. CDR3 nucleotides: TGTGCCACCAGCAGAGAAGGCAGATTTGATAGTGAGCAGTTCTTC. Amino acids: CATSREGRFDSEQFF. The variable domain in full, completed from reference TRBV15 and TRBJ2-1, reads DAMVIQNPRYQVTQFGKPVTLSCSQTLNHNVMYWYQQKSSQAPKLLFHYYDKDFNNEADTPDNFQSRRPNTSFCFLDIRSPGLGDTAMYLCATSREGRFDSEQFFGPGTRLTVL.

CDR3 region: CASSRTPYRDSPLRQYF. CDR3 nucleotide sequence: TGTGCCAGCAGCAGAACCCCTTACAGGGACAGCCCCTTGCGTCAGTACTTC. V and J are TRBV27 and TRBJ2-4; TRBD1 aligns across 7 bases. The germline V gene has CDR1 MNHEY and CDR2 SMNVEV (reference sequence). The CDR3 consists of 17 residues. The V segment lost 6 bases and the J segment 12 bases; nucleotides outside the gene matches: 23.

In its sample, this clonotype was seen a few times. This chain connects TRBV7-6 to TRBJ1-1, with no clear D. Looked up from germline, CDR1 is SGHVS and CDR2 is FNYEAQ. V lost 2 bases and J 3 bases, leaving 10 bases between the germline ends. CDR3 length equals 14 residues. Here the CDR3 reads CASSLTYRDTEAFF. DNA of the CDR3: TGTGCCAGCAGCTTAACATACAGAGACACTGAAGCTTTCTTT.

This clonotype has more than one count but fewer than ten. This sequence joins TRBV28 and TRBJ2-3, with 13 positions matching TRBD2. The CDR3 contains 18 residues. V lost 5 bases to trimming and J lost 4 bases; unmatched junction nucleotides: 12. Germline V lookup: CDR1 MDHEN, CDR2 SYDVKM. The CDR3 nucleotides are TGTGCCAGCAGTACCCCTAGGACTAGCGGGGGTAGATCAGATACGCAGTATTTT. Its protein is CASSTPRTSGGRSDTQYF.

This chain links TRBV5-1 with TRBJ2-1; 9 nucleotides agree with TRBD2. The CDR3 consists of 15 residues. Germline V gene lookup returns CDR1 SGHRS and CDR2 YFSETQ. The ends lost 2 bases at V and 7 bases at J; junction bases unmatched: 7. The DNA of the CDR3 is TGCGCCAGCAGCTTCCTGCGGGGGGGCTTTAATGAGCAGTTCTTC. Protein sequence: CASSFLRGGFNEQFF. The full variable domain, completed using reference TRBV5-1 and TRBJ2-1, is KAGVTQTPRYLIKTRGQQVTLSCSPISGHRSVSWYQQTPGQGLQFLFEYFSETQRNKGNFPGRFSGRQFSNSRSEMNVSTLELGDSALYLCASSFLRGGFNEQFFGPGTRLTVL.

The chain has TRBV7-2 and TRBJ2-3, with 8 bases aligning to TRBD2. Germline values: CDR1 SGHTA, CDR2 FQGNSA. Trimming removed 7 bases from V and 6 bases from J; junction bases left unmatched: 15. This CDR3 spans 16 amino acids. The CDR3 DNA reads as TGTGCCAGCAACTTCCACTGGCGGGGGGCCAGGGATACGCAGTATTTT. Its translation: CASNFHWRGARDTQYF. The whole variable domain, filled in from reference TRBV7-2 and TRBJ2-3, reads GAGVSQSPSNKVTEKGKDVELRCDPISGHTALYWYRQSLGQGLEFLIYFQGNSAPDKSGLPSDRFSAERTGGSVSTLTIQRTQQEDSAVYLCASNFHWRGARDTQYFGPGTRLTVL.

This clonotype turned up a few times. V gene TRBV20-1 combines with J gene TRBJ2-5; D is undetermined. Per the germline V gene, CDR1 is DFQATT and CDR2 is SNEGSKA (reference sequence). The ends were cut back, 3 bases at V and 0 bases at J, with 14 bases in the middle. The CDR3 covers 15 residues. CDR3 DNA: TGCAGTGCTAGTGATCCGTTTTTACACCAAGAGACCCAGTACTTC. Translating gives CSASDPFLHQETQYF.

This chain joins TRBV7-2 and TRBJ2-7, with 12 bases identical to TRBD1. The V gene's germline CDR1 is SGHTA and CDR2 FQGNSA. With 1 base clipped from V and 5 bases from J, the junction kept 6 bases outside the gene matches. This CDR3 region has 16 residues. CDR3: CASSLGGTGGRDEQYF. Here the CDR3 DNA reads TGTGCCAGCAGCTTAGGGGGGACAGGGGGCAGAGACGAGCAGTACTTC.

This clonotype was seen only a few times. The chain employs TRBV10-3 and TRBJ2-1; 11 bases are a match to TRBD2. With 6 bases clipped from V and 6 bases from J, the junction kept 7 bases outside the gene matches. Germline V lookup: CDR1 ENHRY, CDR2 SYGVKD. The CDR3 spans 15 residues. In DNA form, the CDR3 reads TGTGCCATCAGCCCTAGCGGGGGGACCTCCAATGAGCAGTTCTTC. Translating it yields CAISPSGGTSNEQFF.